Listed below are T cell receptor beta chains from one sample, sequenced in a study of T cell changes during pregnancy in multiple sclerosis. Here immunoSEQ multiplex PCR was the method, and the copy in TCRdb shows in-frame clones only, minus some. Of roughly 13,000 clones in the sample, 80% to 95% were seen once. This material consisted of peripheral blood, taken in the second trimester of pregnancy. These receptors were collected from a female donor in good health, enrolled as a control in a pregnancy study. The CDR3 runs from the conserved cysteine through the conserved F or W. A D gene is named only where the DNA matches it firmly. Clone size, where shown, is once, few, many, or a class for clones that have expanded.

size | J | D | V | DNA | CDR3
once | TRBJ1-2 | NA | TRBV19 | TGTGCCAGTAGTATAGTCGCAGGAAGCTATGGCTACACCTTC | CASSIVAGSYGYTF
NA | TRBJ1-5 | NA | TRBV6-5 | TGTGCCAGCAGCAATAGCAATCAGCCCCAGCATTTT | CASSNSNQPQHF
NA | TRBJ2-1 | TRBD1 | TRBV9 | TGTGCCAGCAGCGGGTCCCGGGACAGAAATGAGCAGTTCTTC | CASSGSRDRNEQFF
NA | TRBJ1-5 | TRBD1 | TRBV5-6 | TGTGCCAGCAGCCTGTGGGACAGGGGCGAGCATCAGCCCCAGCATTTT | CASSLWDRGEHQPQHF
once | TRBJ2-7 | NA | TRBV4-3 | TGCGCCAGCAGCCACTCGGCGACGGGGGAGACCTACGAGCAGTACTTC | CASSHSATGETYEQYF
NA | TRBJ2-1 | NA | TRBV29-1 | TGCAGCGTTGAAGATGGGGCGGAAGAGCAGTTCTTC | CSVEDGAEEQFF
NA | TRBJ2-7 | TRBD1 | TRBV2 | TGTGCCAGCAGTCCCGGGACAGGATTCTACGAGCAGTACTTC | CASSPGTGFYEQYF
NA | TRBJ2-5 | NA | TRBV28 | TGTGCCAGCAGCCTGTACAGGGAGACCCAGTACTTC | CASSLYRETQYF
NA | TRBJ2-3 | NA | TRBV19 | TGTGCCAGTAGTCAAGAGCTCGGGGTCCGCACAGATACGCAGTATTTT | CASSQELGVRTDTQYF
NA | TRBJ2-7 | NA | TRBV11-2 | TGTGCCAGCAGCTCCCTGACAGAATCCTACGAGCAGTACTTC | CASSSLTESYEQYF
NA | TRBJ1-6 | TRBD1 | TRBV10-2 | TGCGCCAGCAGTGTGAGGACAGGGGATGGTTCACCCCTCCACTTT | CASSVRTGDGSPLHF
NA | TRBJ2-1 | TRBD2 | TRBV7-2 | TGTGCCAGCAGCTTACCGGGACTAGCGGATTACAATGAGCAGTTCTTC | CASSLPGLADYNEQFF
NA | TRBJ2-3 | TRBD2 | TRBV5-1 | TGCGCCAGCGGACTAGCGGGAGCAGATACGCAGTATTTT | CASGLAGADTQYF
NA | TRBJ2-1 | NA | TRBV4-3 | TGCGCCAGCAGCCAAGATGAGGAAAAAAACAATGAGCAGTTCTTC | CASSQDEEKNNEQFF
NA | TRBJ1-4 | NA | TRBV5-1 | TGCGCCAGCAGCTTGAGGTTCACAGGGCTCTCGACTAATGAAAAACTGTTTTTT | CASSLRFTGLSTNEKLFF
NA | TRBJ2-1 | TRBD2 | TRBV7-6 | TGTGCCAGCAGCTTAGTAGCGGGCGGGGGGACCACGGGTGAGCAGTTCTTC | CASSLVAGGGTTGEQFF
once | TRBJ1-2 | TRBD1 | TRBV27 | TGTGCCAGCACCCTACGGGGGACAGGGAATGGCTACACCTTC | CASTLRGTGNGYTF
once | TRBJ1-2 | NA | TRBV5-5 | TGTGCCAGCAGCTTGACAGGGAGGGACTATGGCTACACCTTC | CASSLTGRDYGYTF
NA | TRBJ1-2 | NA | TRBV18 | TGTGCCAGCTCACCAGCGGATAACTATGGCTACACCTTC | CASSPADNYGYTF
NA | TRBJ2-3 | NA | TRBV5-1 | TGCGCCAGCAGCTTCAGGGATACAGATACGCAGTATTTT | CASSFRDTDTQYF
NA | TRBJ1-2 | TRBD1 | TRBV5-6 | TGTGCCAGCAGCTCCGCCGGGACAGGGTTTAACTATGGCTACACCTTC | CASSSAGTGFNYGYTF
NA | TRBJ1-6 | NA | TRBV18 | TGTGCCAGCTCACGCACAGGGCCTAACTCCTATAATTCACCCCTCCACTTT | CASSRTGPNSYNSPLHF
NA | TRBJ1-3 | NA | TRBV29-1 | TGCAGCGTTGGAGCGGGGTTCGGAAACACCATATATTTT | CSVGAGFGNTIYF
NA | TRBJ2-5 | NA | TRBV5-4 | TGTGCCAGCAGCTTGGCTGCGGGATTCGGGGAGACCCAGTACTTC | CASSLAAGFGETQYF
NA | TRBJ1-3 | NA | TRBV27 | TGTGCCAGCAGTCCCACAGATTCTGGAAACACCATATATTTT | CASSPTDSGNTIYF
NA | TRBJ2-5 | TRBD1 | TRBV6-5 | TGTGCCAGCAGTTACTCCGGGACAGGGTTCCAAGAGACCCAGTACTTC | CASSYSGTGFQETQYF
NA | TRBJ2-3 | NA | TRBV5-1 | TGCGCCAGCAGCTTGGCCGTCGGAGCGAGGACAGATACGCAGTATTTT | CASSLAVGARTDTQYF
NA | TRBJ2-1 | TRBD2 | TRBV7-3 | TGTGCCAGCAGCCTTTGGACTAGCGGGGGGGCTAGTAATGAGCAGTTCTTC | CASSLWTSGGASNEQFF
NA | TRBJ2-1 | NA | TRBV5-1 | TGCGCCAGCAGCTCGGAACAGAGCTCCTACAATGAGCAGTTCTTC | CASSSEQSSYNEQFF
NA | TRBJ2-3 | NA | TRBV4-2 | TGTGCCAGCAGCCTCGAGGGAAGGGGGAGCACAGATACGCAGTATTTT | CASSLEGRGSTDTQYF
NA | TRBJ2-6 | NA | TRBV4-3 | TGCGCCAGCAGCCAGGCTCGGGGTTTACCTGAGACTTTC | CASSQARGLPETF
NA | TRBJ1-2 | NA | TRBV7-2 | TGTGCCAGCAGCCCCGACAGGAACTATGGCTACACCTTC | CASSPDRNYGYTF
NA | TRBJ2-3 | TRBD2 | TRBV5-1 | TGCGCCAGCAGCTTGGCCGGTAGCGGGGGGGCCGGAGATACGCAGTATTTT | CASSLAGSGGAGDTQYF
NA | TRBJ2-2 | TRBD1 | TRBV6-5 | TGTGCCAGCAGTTACGGACAGGGGTACACCGGGGAGCTGTTTTTT | CASSYGQGYTGELFF
NA | TRBJ1-2 | NA | TRBV7-2 | TGTGCCAGCAACCAAGATACAGGTTCGGGCGGCTACACCTTC | CASNQDTGSGGYTF
NA | TRBJ2-1 | NA | TRBV27 | TGTGCCAGCAGTCCCGGACTCTACAATGAGCAGTTCTTC | CASSPGLYNEQFF
NA | TRBJ1-2 | NA | TRBV7-2 | TGTGCCAGCAGCTTGGCCCGCAAATACACCTTC | CASSLARKYTF
NA | TRBJ2-7 | TRBD2 | TRBV19 | TGTGCCAGTAGTATGGAAGCGGGAGGGCCCTACGAGCAGTACTTC | CASSMEAGGPYEQYF
once | TRBJ2-7 | TRBD1 | TRBV7-3 | TGTGCCAGCAGCTTAAAGGCCGGGACAGGGCCCCCCTACGAGCAGTACTTC | CASSLKAGTGPPYEQYF
NA | TRBJ1-2 | NA | TRBV6-1 | TGTGCCAGCATCCCGGACAGAAGCTATGGCTACACCTTC | CASIPDRSYGYTF
once | TRBJ2-1 | TRBD1 | TRBV6-1 | TGTGCCAGCAGCTCACAGGGGAGCTCCTACAATGAGCAGTTCTTC | CASSSQGSSYNEQFF
NA | TRBJ1-2 | NA | TRBV18 | TGTGCCAGCTCACCAAGAGGGAACGGTGACTATGGCTACACCTTC | CASSPRGNGDYGYTF
NA | TRBJ1-4 | NA | TRBV6-1 | TGTGCCAGCAGTGACTTCACAGCCCCCACTTCAACTAATGAAAAACTGTTTTTT | CASSDFTAPTSTNEKLFF
NA | TRBJ1-1 | NA | TRBV6-5 | TGTGCCAGCAGTTATTCTGTAGGGGGCACTGAAGCTTTCTTT | CASSYSVGGTEAFF
NA | TRBJ2-3 | NA | TRBV11-2 | TGTGCCAGCCTGAGTTCGGGAACAGATACGCAGTATTTT | CASLSSGTDTQYF
NA | TRBJ1-2 | NA | TRBV5-6 | TGTGCCAGCAGCCCCAGGGATAAGAACTATGGTGGCTACACCTTC | CASSPRDKNYGGYTF
NA | TRBJ2-5 | NA | TRBV6-1 | TGTGCCAGCAGGACAGGACAATTACAAGAGACCCAGTACTTC | CASRTGQLQETQYF
few | TRBJ1-1 | NA | TRBV29-1 | TGCAGCCTTCGTTTAGAGGGAACTGAAGCTTTCTTT | CSLRLEGTEAFF
NA | TRBJ1-2 | NA | TRBV27 | TGTGCCAGCAGTTTAGGGGCAGGCTATGGCTACACCTTC | CASSLGAGYGYTF
NA | TRBJ2-5 | TRBD1 | TRBV4-2 | TGTGCCAGCAGCCAAGATGCAGGGGGAGAGACCCAGTACTTC | CASSQDAGGETQYF
NA | TRBJ1-1 | TRBD1 | TRBV27 | TGTGCCAGCAGAACAGGGGCGGACACTGAAGCTTTCTTT | CASRTGADTEAFF
NA | TRBJ2-7 | NA | TRBV11-2 | TGTGCCAGCAGCTTACGGGACGAGCAGTACTTC | CASSLRDEQYF
NA | TRBJ1-4 | TRBD1 | TRBV6-5 | TGTGCCAGCAGGAGACAGGGTAGAGGGGAAAAACTGTTTTTT | CASRRQGRGEKLFF
NA | TRBJ2-7 | NA | TRBV9 | TGTGCCAGCAGCCCAGGGGAGGGGGGCATCTACGAGCAGTACTTC | CASSPGEGGIYEQYF
NA | TRBJ2-3 | TRBD1 | TRBV7-2 | TGTGCCAGCAGCTTCTCCGGGACAGATTCAGATACGCAGTATTTT | CASSFSGTDSDTQYF